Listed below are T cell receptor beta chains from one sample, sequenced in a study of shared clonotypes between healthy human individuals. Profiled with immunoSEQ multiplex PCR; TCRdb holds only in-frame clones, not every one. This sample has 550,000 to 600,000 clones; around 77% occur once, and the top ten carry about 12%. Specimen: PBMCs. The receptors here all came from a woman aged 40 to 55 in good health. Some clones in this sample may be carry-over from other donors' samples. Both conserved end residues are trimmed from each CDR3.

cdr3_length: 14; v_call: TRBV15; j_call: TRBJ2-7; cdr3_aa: ATSPSPFRDAYEQY
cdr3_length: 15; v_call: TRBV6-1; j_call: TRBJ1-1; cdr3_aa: ASSAKAGESSNTEAF
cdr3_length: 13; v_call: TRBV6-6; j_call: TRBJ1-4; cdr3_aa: ASSLPGQGNEKLF
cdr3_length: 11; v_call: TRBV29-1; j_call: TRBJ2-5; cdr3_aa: SGEGLATESQY
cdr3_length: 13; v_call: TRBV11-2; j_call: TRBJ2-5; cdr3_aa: ASSLEGKGEVTQY
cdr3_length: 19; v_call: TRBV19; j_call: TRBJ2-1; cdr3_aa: ASSPLYRVDSGRASYNEQF
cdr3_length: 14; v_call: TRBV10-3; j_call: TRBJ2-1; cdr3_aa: AIAATTSGAYNEQF
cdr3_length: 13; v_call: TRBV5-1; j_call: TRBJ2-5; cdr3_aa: ASSPGTSGRETQY
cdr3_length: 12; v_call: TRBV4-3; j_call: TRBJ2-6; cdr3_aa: ASSPTEGANVLT
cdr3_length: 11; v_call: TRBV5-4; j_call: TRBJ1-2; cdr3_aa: ASSPETGYGYT